This T cell receptor (beta chain) was recovered during a study of blood T cells in healthy people across ages. Study-wide findings and caveats: For the donors, CMV status was unknown and possibly confounded expanded clonotype changes.

Comment on this clonotype: Its antigen is not identified.

Alongside a J-beta primer mix, a sample-barcoded 5' primer served in a second PCR lasting roughly 7 to 11 cycles. In TCRdb, the 5' RACE reads were re-called with MiXCR into one record per CDR3 protein. The sample yields some 940,000 distinct CDR3 sequences, about 29% seen once. The V and J ends lost 6 bases and 6 bases, in that order; junction bases with no gene match: 13. This CDR3 region has 15 residues. Germline V gene lookup returns CDR1 MNHEY and CDR2 SVGAGI. Another study also made use of these data, one on T cells of mothers and their children. As reported in that work: Researchers put all of the extracted RNA into cDNA synthesis, using about 1.4 ug per 15 ul.

The sequence was collected from a woman aged 40 to 50 in good health. What was sequenced was blood. The gene calls are TRBV6-5 and TRBJ1-2; 7 nucleotides align to TRBD1. The CDR3 DNA follows: TGTGCCAGCAGCGTAACGACAGGGACGGGTCATGGCTACACCTTC. Amino acids: CASSVTTGTGHGYTF.